Listed here are 21 T cell receptor beta chains from one sample, sequenced in a study of blood T cells in healthy people across ages (dated by TCRdb to about 2015). The library was generated by 5' RACE. Sequencing was carried out with an Illumina HiSeq 2500. A second PCR of roughly 6 to 12 cycles was performed with a sample-barcoded 5' primer and a J-beta primer mix. Starting from the raw public reads, TCRdb applied fastp trimming at Q25, assembled clones with MiXCR and retained in-frame beta chains. Entries that share a CDR3 protein sequence are merged under the most common genes and DNA. This sample holds under 1,100,000 distinct CDR3 sequences; approximately 25% were observed only once. About 0.69% of the sample comes from the top ten. The sample was also linked to a second study, of T cells of mothers and their children.

The sample comprised blood. Receptors originate from a girl aged 2-9 years in good health.

This clonotype was detected only a few times. V and J are TRBV10-3 and TRBJ1-1, with 8 bases fitting TRBD1. V lost 10 bases and J lost 6; bases outside the gene matches: 7. Germline CDR1 is ENHRY and CDR2 is SYGVKD. The CDR3 covers 12 residues. The chain's CDR3 is CATGTGGPEAFF. The CDR3 coding sequence is TGTGCCACCGGGACAGGAGGCCCTGAAGCTTTCTTT.

In its sample, this clonotype was seen a few times. The chain joins TRBV20-1 to TRBJ2-3; D is unresolved. V was trimmed by 3 bases and J by 3 bases, leaving 7 bases between them. From germline, CDR1 is DFQATT and CDR2 SNEGSKA (reference sequence). This CDR3 is 12 amino acids long. The CDR3 is CSASMGTDTQYF. Written as DNA, the CDR3 is TGCAGTGCTAGTATGGGTACAGATACGCAGTATTTT.

The genes are TRBV20-1 and TRBJ2-5; maybe TRBD1 (5 bases). V was pared by 3 bases and J by 5 bases, with 19 bases between. This CDR3 has 15 amino acids. The germline V gene encodes CDR1 DFQATT and CDR2 SNEGSKA (reference sequence). In DNA form, the CDR3 reads TGCAGTGCTAGTGGCCGGCCTGGGGCTCTGGAGACCCAGTACTTC. It translates to CSASGRPGALETQYF.

The chain recombines TRBV5-1 with TRBJ1-5, with D perhaps matching TRBD1 (5 bases). The CDR3 runs to 14 residues. Looked up from germline, CDR1 is SGHRS and CDR2 is YFSETQ. V lost 0 bases and J 3 bases, leaving 7 bases between the germline ends. CDR3 sequence: CASSLAGPNQPQHF. The CDR3 region has the DNA TGCGCCAGCAGCTTGGCGGGACCCAATCAGCCCCAGCATTTT.

This clonotype was observed a handful of times. V usage is TRBV20-1 and J usage is TRBJ2-7, with 8 bases lining up with TRBD2. CDR1 and CDR2 (germline): DFQATT, SNEGSKA (reference sequence). The CDR3 length is 13 residues. The J segment lost 6 bases and the V segment lost 6 bases, leaving 10 bases of the junction unmatched. The CDR3 region has the DNA TGCAGTGCCGGGAGCGGGAGTCATGGCGAGCAGTACTTC. Protein sequence: CSAGSGSHGEQYF.

The genes are TRBV4-1 and TRBJ2-5; D perhaps matches TRBD1 (5 bases). Near its end, the DNA agrees better with TRBJ2-7, so the J call may be wrong. CDR3 length: 16 amino acids. Germline-derived CDR1 and CDR2 are MGHRA and YSYEKL. The CDR3, as DNA: TGCGCCAGCAGCCCCAGCACAGGAACCAGCTCCTACGAGCAGTACTTC. Protein sequence: CASSPSTGTSSYEQYF.

The gene calls are TRBV10-3 and TRBJ2-7; no reliable D call. Germline loops: CDR1 ENHRY, CDR2 SYGVKD. Trimming removed 2 bases at V and 5 bases at J, with 10 bases between. The length of the CDR3 is 13 residues. The DNA of the CDR3 is TGTGCCATCAGTGAGGATAGCAGCCACGAGCAGTACTTC. Translation: CAISEDSSHEQYF.

This clonotype was recorded once. This rearrangement joins TRBV20-1 to TRBJ2-5; 7 bases agree with TRBD2. This CDR3 is 15 amino acids long. V trimming: 0 bases; J trimming: 3 bases; junction bases outside the gene matches: 7. The germline gives CDR1 DFQATT, CDR2 SNEGSKA (reference sequence). This CDR3 is CSARDPRGRKETQYF. The DNA for the CDR3 is TGCAGTGCTAGAGATCCGCGGGGGAGAAAAGAGACCCAGTACTTC.

This clonotype was recorded only once. The CDR3 region is CASSSTSGRTGELFF. As DNA, the CDR3 is TGTGCCAGCAGTTCGACTAGCGGGAGGACCGGGGAGCTGTTTTTT. The rearrangement links TRBV27 to TRBJ2-2, with 13 bases fitting TRBD2. CDR1 MNHEY and CDR2 SMNVEV come from the germline V gene (reference sequence). The CDR3 extends over 15 amino acids. Trimming cost V 4 bases and J 5 bases; bases outside gene matches: 1.

The V and J genes are TRBV5-6 and TRBJ1-4; the match to TRBD1 covers 10 bases. The V segment lost 0 bases and the J segment 6 bases; nucleotides outside the gene matches: 2. The CDR3 is 15 amino acids. Germline loops: CDR1 SGHDT, CDR2 YYEEEE. The CDR3 sequence: CASSLVGTGDEKLFF. Written as DNA, the CDR3 is TGTGCCAGCAGCTTGGTTGGGACAGGGGATGAAAAACTGTTTTTT.

The V call is TRBV7-9, the J call TRBJ2-4; weak D call: TRBD1 (5 bases). Trimming shortened V by 8 bases and J by 0 bases, and 14 bases separated the two germline ends. The CDR3 has 15 residues. Germline V gene lookup returns CDR1 SEHNR and CDR2 FQNEAQ (reference sequence). CDR3 nucleotides: TGTGCCAGCCGTCCCCCACAGGTAGCCAAAAACATTCAGTACTTC. It translates to CASRPPQVAKNIQYF.

The chain is built from TRBV7-9 and TRBJ1-4; 7 bases map to TRBD1. V trimming: 2 bases; J trimming: 2 bases; junction bases outside the gene matches: 2. The CDR3 totals 15 residues. The germline V gene encodes CDR1 SEHNR and CDR2 FQNEAQ (reference sequence). The CDR3 protein is CASSLPTGTNEKLFF. The CDR3 DNA reads as TGTGCCAGCAGCTTACCGACAGGGACTAATGAAAAACTGTTTTTT.

The sample holds a few counts of this clonotype. The chain couples TRBV6-1 to TRBJ2-6; TRBD1 agrees at 12 bases. Germline CDR1 MNHNS, CDR2 SASEGT. The CDR3 consists of 19 residues. After removal of 8 bases from V and 0 bases from J, the junction contained 11 bases not matched to a gene. The CDR3 is CASAGQGAGAHSGANVLTF. The CDR3 DNA sequence: TGTGCCAGCGCGGGACAGGGGGCGGGGGCACACTCTGGGGCCAACGTCCTGACTTTC.

The chain joins TRBV7-2 to TRBJ1-3; D not certain. V was trimmed by 5 bases and J by 0 bases, leaving 8 bases between them. Germline CDR1 reads SGHTA; CDR2 reads FQGNSA. The CDR3 runs 14 residues. The DNA for the CDR3 is TGTGCCAGCAGCGTGTCTGTCTCTGGAAACACCATATATTTT. It is translated as CASSVSVSGNTIYF.

This clonotype was recorded a few times. CDR3: CASSLAGGGRGEQFF. The CDR3 bases are TGTGCCAGCAGCTTAGCCGGGGGCGGTAGGGGTGAGCAGTTCTTC. The chain carries TRBV7-8 and TRBJ2-5; D is perhaps TRBD1 or TRBD2 (6 bases each). The end of the DNA fits TRBJ2-1 better, so the J call may be wrong. The CDR3 has 15 residues. Per the germline V gene, CDR1 is SGHVS and CDR2 is FQNEAQ.

This clonotype was found a few times. J is TRBJ1-1 and V is TRBV5-1; D perhaps matches TRBD1 (6 bases). V was clipped by 1 base and J by 3 bases, with 13 bases between them. Germline V gene sequence: CDR1 SGHRS, CDR2 YFSETQ. This CDR3 is 15 amino acids long. This chain's CDR3 is CASSLLGQMDTEAFF. Written as DNA, the CDR3 is TGCGCCAGCAGCTTGCTAGGACAGATGGACACTGAAGCTTTCTTT. The full variable domain, in which reference TRBV5-1 and TRBJ1-1 provide the parts outside the CDR3, is KAGVTQTPRYLIKTRGQQVTLSCSPISGHRSVSWYQQTPGQGLQFLFEYFSETQRNKGNFPGRFSGRQFSNSRSEMNVSTLELGDSALYLCASSLLGQMDTEAFFGQGTRLTVV.

This chain links TRBV20-1 with TRBJ2-3; a possible D gene is TRBD1 (5 bases). The CDR3 has 14 residues. Germline CDR1 reads DFQATT; CDR2 reads SNEGSKA (reference sequence). The V and J ends lost 3 bases and 7 bases respectively, with 17 bases between them. The CDR3 nucleotides are TGCAGTGCTAGCCCCTCCAATCAGGGATATACGCAGTATTTT. Protein sequence: CSASPSNQGYTQYF.

This chain links TRBV10-3 with TRBJ2-2; a weak D match, TRBD2 (5 bases). The CDR3 has 13 residues. Trimming pared 4 bases from V and 4 bases from J, leaving 7 bases between. Germline V gene lookup returns CDR1 ENHRY and CDR2 SYGVKD. The CDR3 spells CAISVRGTGELFF. The CDR3 nucleotides are TGTGCCATCAGTGTTCGGGGCACCGGGGAGCTGTTTTTT.

This clonotype has a handful of counts. J is TRBJ1-1 and V is TRBV15, with a tentative D call TRBD1 (5 bases). Germline V gives CDR1 LNHNV, CDR2 YYDKDF (reference sequence). CDR3 length: 14 residues. The germline V and J ends were trimmed by 2 bases and 4 bases, with 11 bases remaining between them. This chain's CDR3 is CATSRPRGTTEAFF. In DNA form, the CDR3 reads TGTGCCACCAGCAGACCAAGAGGGACCACTGAAGCTTTCTTT.

In its sample, this clonotype was seen a few times. The chain has TRBV7-9 and TRBJ1-1, with 7 bases matching TRBD1. This CDR3 comprises 15 residues. CDR1 SEHNR and CDR2 FQNEAQ come from the germline V gene (reference sequence). Trimming at V came to 2 bases and at J to 1 base, leaving 4 bases not matched to a gene. CDR3 bases: TGTGCCAGCAGCTTACTAAGGGGGCAGAACACTGAAGCTTTCTTT. Protein: CASSLLRGQNTEAFF.

The chain joins TRBV28 to TRBJ2-4, with 8 bases fitting TRBD1. Germline-derived CDR1 and CDR2 are MDHEN and SYDVKM. J was trimmed by 4 bases and V by 4 bases; bases with no gene match: 6. This CDR3 comprises 15 residues. The CDR3 DNA is TGTGCCAGCAGTTCCCCAGGGGGCTGGAAAAACATTCAGTACTTC. As protein: CASSSPGGWKNIQYF.